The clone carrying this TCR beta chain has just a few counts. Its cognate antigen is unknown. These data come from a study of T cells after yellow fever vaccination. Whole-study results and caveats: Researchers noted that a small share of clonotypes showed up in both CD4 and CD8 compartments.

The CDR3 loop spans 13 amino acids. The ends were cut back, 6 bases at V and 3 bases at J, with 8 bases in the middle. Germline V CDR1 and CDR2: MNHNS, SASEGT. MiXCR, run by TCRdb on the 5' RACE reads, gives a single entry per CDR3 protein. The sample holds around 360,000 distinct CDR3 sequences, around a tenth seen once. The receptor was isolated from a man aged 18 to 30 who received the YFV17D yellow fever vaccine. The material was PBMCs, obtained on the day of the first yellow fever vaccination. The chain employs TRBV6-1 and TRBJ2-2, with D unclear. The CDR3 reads CASSPSYTGELFF. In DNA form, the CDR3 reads TGTGCCAGCAGCCCTTCCTACACCGGGGAGCTGTTTTTT.